These T cell receptor beta chains were read from a single sample in a study of cytomegalovirus exposure and HLA in healthy donors. Clones were read by immunoSEQ multiplex PCR, and TCRdb kept only the in-frame ones, dropping some. The table lists 130,000 or so clones, about 73% of them singletons, with roughly 5.9% in the top ten. Sample: PBMCs. The receptors were gathered from a woman aged 40 to 49 in good health and CMV-seronegative. Each CDR3 is given with its conserved first and last residue. The order of the fields is D gene, V gene, J gene, clone size, CDR3 protein, CDR3 DNA. A D gene is named only where the DNA matches it firmly. Size values are once, few and many counts, or a class for expanded clones, and some rows have none.

>TRBD1|TRBV7-9|TRBJ1-2|NA
CASSLDAGGNYGYTF
TGTGCCAGCAGCTTAGATGCAGGGGGCAACTATGGCTACACCTTC
>NA|TRBV29-1|TRBJ2-1|NA
CSARGSGRQFF
TGCAGCGCCCGAGGCTCGGGGAGACAGTTCTTC
>TRBD2|TRBV7-9|TRBJ2-1|NA
CSSSPSGLAGINEQFF
TGTTCCAGCAGCCCATCGGGACTAGCGGGGATCAATGAGCAGTTCTTC
>NA|TRBV7-2|TRBJ2-1|few
CASSLGEGRSSYNEQFF
TGTGCCAGCAGCCTAGGAGAAGGCCGGAGCTCCTACAATGAGCAGTTCTTC
>NA|TRBV28|TRBJ2-1|NA
CASTSSFSSYNEQFF
TGTGCCAGCACTAGCTCCTTCAGCTCCTACAATGAGCAGTTCTTC
>NA|TRBV19|TRBJ2-5|NA
CASSSGANNLETQYF
TGTGCCAGTAGTTCCGGAGCCAATAACTTAGAGACCCAGTACTTC
>NA|TRBV28|TRBJ2-7|few
CASSLSAFTGGAGEQYF
TGTGCCAGCAGTTTATCAGCGTTTACGGGGGGCGCGGGCGAGCAGTACTTC
>TRBD1|TRBV7-9|TRBJ1-1|NA
CSYAGTGDEAFF
TGTTCCTACGCCGGGACAGGGGATGAAGCTTTCTTT
>TRBD2|TRBV23-1|TRBJ2-7|NA
CASSQRVAGWYEQYF
TGCGCCAGCAGTCAAAGGGTAGCGGGATGGTACGAGCAGTACTTC
>NA|TRBV7-2|TRBJ1-1|NA
CASSSQGKTEAFF
TGTGCCAGCAGCTCACAGGGAAAGACTGAAGCTTTCTTT
>TRBD1|TRBV28|TRBJ1-5|NA
CASSSPGGGNRPQHF
TGTGCCAGCAGTTCGCCAGGGGGCGGAAATCGGCCCCAGCATTTT
>TRBD2|TRBV5-1|TRBJ2-1|NA
CASSFLASGRNNEQFF
TGCGCCAGCAGCTTCCTGGCTAGCGGGCGCAACAATGAGCAGTTCTTC
>NA|TRBV5-6|TRBJ1-5|few
CASSFGQSNQPQHF
TGTGCCAGCAGCTTTGGACAATCCAATCAGCCCCAGCATTTT
>TRBD1|TRBV5-1|TRBJ2-3|NA
CASSSGQVEADTQYF
TGCGCCAGCAGCTCCGGACAGGTTGAGGCAGATACGCAGTATTTT
>TRBD2|TRBV7-9|TRBJ2-5|NA
CASSLTSRETQYF
TGTGCCAGCAGCTTGACTAGCCGAGAGACCCAGTACTTC
>NA|TRBV28|TRBJ2-7|NA
CASSPRQYRVIRYEQYF
TGTGCCAGCAGTCCCCGCCAATACAGGGTCATTCGGTACGAGCAGTACTTC
>TRBD1|TRBV11-3|TRBJ2-1|few
CASSLGLSLKTGESFGEQFF
TGTGCCAGCAGCTTAGGCCTCAGCTTGAAGACAGGGGAGAGTTTCGGTGAGCAGTTCTTC
>TRBD2|TRBV13|TRBJ2-7|few
CASSNVAGGPTDEQYF
TGTGCCAGCAGCAACGTAGCGGGAGGGCCTACAGACGAGCAGTACTTC
>TRBD2|TRBV7-8|TRBJ2-7|NA
CASSLETSLLGSAYEQYF
TGTGCCAGCAGCTTGGAGACTAGCCTACTAGGATCGGCCTACGAGCAGTACTTC
>NA|TRBV7-9|TRBJ1-2|NA
CASSDDLGGDGYTF
TGTGCCAGCAGCGACGATCTGGGCGGGGATGGCTACACCTTC
>TRBD1|TRBV28|TRBJ2-7|NA
CASLPGQGAGEQYF
TGTGCCAGCCTTCCGGGACAGGGGGCGGGGGAGCAGTACTTC
>NA|TRBV29-1|TRBJ2-3|NA
CSVRGITDTQYF
TGCAGCGTTAGGGGTATCACAGATACGCAGTATTTT
>TRBD2|TRBV7-9|TRBJ2-7|NA
CASSGRDYYKTYEQYF
TGTGCCAGCAGCGGCCGGGACTACTATAAAACCTACGAGCAGTACTTC
>TRBD1|TRBV6-5|TRBJ1-1|few
CASILQGANTEAFF
TGTGCCAGCATCCTACAGGGGGCTAACACTGAAGCTTTCTTT
>TRBD1|TRBV7-9|TRBJ1-4|NA
CASSLFVGQGGEKLFF
TGTGCCAGCAGCTTATTTGTTGGGCAGGGGGGCGAAAAACTGTTTTTT
>NA|TRBV9|TRBJ2-7|NA
CASSPDGANYEQYF
TGTGCCAGCAGCCCCGACGGAGCAAACTACGAGCAGTACTTC